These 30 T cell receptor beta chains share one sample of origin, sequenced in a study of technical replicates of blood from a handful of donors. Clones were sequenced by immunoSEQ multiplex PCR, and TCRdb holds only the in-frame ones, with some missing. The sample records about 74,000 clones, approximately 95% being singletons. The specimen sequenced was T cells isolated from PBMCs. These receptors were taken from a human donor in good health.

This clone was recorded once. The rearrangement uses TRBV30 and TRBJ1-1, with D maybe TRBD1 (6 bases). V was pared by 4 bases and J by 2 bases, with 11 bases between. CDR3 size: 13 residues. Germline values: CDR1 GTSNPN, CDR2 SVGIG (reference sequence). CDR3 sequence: CAWIRQVNTEAFF. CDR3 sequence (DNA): TGTGCCTGGATCCGACAGGTTAACACTGAAGCTTTCTTT.

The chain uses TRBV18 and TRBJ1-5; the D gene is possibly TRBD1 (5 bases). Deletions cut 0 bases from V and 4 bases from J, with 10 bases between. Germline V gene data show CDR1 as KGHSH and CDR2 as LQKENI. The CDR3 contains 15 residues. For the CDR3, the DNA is TGTGCCAGCTCACCACCCGGACAACCTAATCAGCCCCAGCATTTT. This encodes CASSPPGQPNQPQHF.

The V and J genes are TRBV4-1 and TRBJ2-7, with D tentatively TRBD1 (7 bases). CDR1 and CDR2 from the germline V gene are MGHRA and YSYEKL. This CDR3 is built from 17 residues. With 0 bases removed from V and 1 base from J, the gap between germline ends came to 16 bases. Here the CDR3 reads CASSQDFGGGMSYEQYF. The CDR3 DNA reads TGCGCCAGCAGCCAAGATTTCGGAGGGGGCATGTCCTACGAGCAGTACTTC.

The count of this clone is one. In nucleotides, the CDR3 is TGTGCCAGCAGCTTAGGTGCTAGCGGGAGTGGAGAGACCCAGTACTTC. It translates to CASSLGASGSGETQYF. The chain links TRBV11-2 to TRBJ2-5, with 10 positions matching TRBD2. This CDR3 comprises 16 residues. Germline CDR1 is SGHAT and CDR2 is FQNNGV. The V and J ends lost 1 base and 4 bases, in that order; junction bases with no gene match: 6.

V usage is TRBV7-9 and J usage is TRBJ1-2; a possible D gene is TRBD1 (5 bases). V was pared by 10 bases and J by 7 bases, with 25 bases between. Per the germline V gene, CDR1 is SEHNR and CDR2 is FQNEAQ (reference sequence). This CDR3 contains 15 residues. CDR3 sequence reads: CATGHRLREVFGYTF. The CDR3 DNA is TGTGCCACTGGACATCGCCTTAGGGAGGTCTTTGGCTACACCTTC.

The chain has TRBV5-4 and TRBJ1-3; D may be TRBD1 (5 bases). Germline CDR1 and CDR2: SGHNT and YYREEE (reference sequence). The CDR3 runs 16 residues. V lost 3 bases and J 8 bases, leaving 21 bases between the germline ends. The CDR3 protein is CASSSRGRPSADTIYF. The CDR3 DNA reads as TGTGCCAGCAGCTCTAGGGGCAGGCCTTCTGCGGACACCATATATTTT.

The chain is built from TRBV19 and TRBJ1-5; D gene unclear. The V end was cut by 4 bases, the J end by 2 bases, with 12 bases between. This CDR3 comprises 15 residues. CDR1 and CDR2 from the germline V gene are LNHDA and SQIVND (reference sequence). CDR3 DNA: TGTGCCAGTAGTAGTTATATGTTCGGCAATCAGCCCCAGCATTTT. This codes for CASSSYMFGNQPQHF.

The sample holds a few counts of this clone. CDR3 loop: CASRAGESYGYTF. The CDR3 DNA is TGTGCCAGCAGGGCAGGGGAGAGCTATGGCTACACCTTC. The chain couples TRBV5-4 to TRBJ1-2; D may be TRBD1 (6 bases). V lost 5 bases and J 4 bases, leaving 12 bases between the germline ends. The CDR3 has 13 residues. The germline gives CDR1 SGHNT, CDR2 YYREEE (reference sequence).

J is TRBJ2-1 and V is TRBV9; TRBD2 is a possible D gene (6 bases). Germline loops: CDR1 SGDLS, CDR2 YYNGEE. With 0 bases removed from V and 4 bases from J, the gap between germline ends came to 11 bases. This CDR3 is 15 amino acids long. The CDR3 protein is CASSVVPGEYNEQFF. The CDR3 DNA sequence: TGTGCCAGCAGCGTAGTACCGGGGGAGTACAATGAGCAGTTCTTC. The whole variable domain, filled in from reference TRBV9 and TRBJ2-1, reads DSGVTQTPKHLITATGQRVTLRCSPRSGDLSVYWYQQSLDQGLQFLIQYYNGEERAKGNILERFSAQQFPDLHSELNLSSLELGDSALYFCASSVVPGEYNEQFFGPGTRLTVL.

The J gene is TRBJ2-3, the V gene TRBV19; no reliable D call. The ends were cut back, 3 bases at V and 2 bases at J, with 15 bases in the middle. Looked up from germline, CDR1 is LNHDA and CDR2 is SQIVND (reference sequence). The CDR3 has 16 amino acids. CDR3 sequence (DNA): TGTGCCAGTAGTATCAGAGGCAGTTTTTTCACAGATACGCAGTATTTT. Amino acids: CASSIRGSFFTDTQYF.

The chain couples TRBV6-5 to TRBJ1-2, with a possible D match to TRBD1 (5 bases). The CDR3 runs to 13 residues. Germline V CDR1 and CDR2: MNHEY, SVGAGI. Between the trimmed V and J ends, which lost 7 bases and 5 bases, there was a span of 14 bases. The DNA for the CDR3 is TGTGCCAGCATAAAGGGTGACAGATATGGCTACACCTTC. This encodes CASIKGDRYGYTF.

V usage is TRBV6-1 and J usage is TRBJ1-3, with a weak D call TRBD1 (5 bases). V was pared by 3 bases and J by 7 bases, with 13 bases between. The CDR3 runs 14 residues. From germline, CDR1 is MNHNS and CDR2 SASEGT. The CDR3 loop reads CASSERQGGNTIYF. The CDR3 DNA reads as TGTGCCAGCAGTGAGCGTCAGGGAGGTAACACCATATATTTT.

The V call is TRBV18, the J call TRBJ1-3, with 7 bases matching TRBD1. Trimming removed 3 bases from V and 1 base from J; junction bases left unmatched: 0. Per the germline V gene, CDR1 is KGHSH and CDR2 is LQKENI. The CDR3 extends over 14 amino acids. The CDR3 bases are TGTGCCAGCTCACCGGACAGGTCTGGAAACACCATATATTTT. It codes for CASSPDRSGNTIYF. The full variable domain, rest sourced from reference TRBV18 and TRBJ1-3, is NAGVMQNPRHLVRRRGQEARLRCSPMKGHSHVYWYRQLPEEGLKFMVYLQKENIIDESGMPKERFSAEFPKEGPSILRIQQVVRGDSAAYFCASSPDRSGNTIYFGEGSWLTVV.

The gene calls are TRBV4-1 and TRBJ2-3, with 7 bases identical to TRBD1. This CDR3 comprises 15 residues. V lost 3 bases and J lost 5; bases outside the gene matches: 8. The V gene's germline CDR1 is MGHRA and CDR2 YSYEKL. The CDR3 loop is CASSQVTGEVDTQYF. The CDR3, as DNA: TGCGCCAGCAGCCAGGTTACAGGGGAAGTAGATACGCAGTATTTT.

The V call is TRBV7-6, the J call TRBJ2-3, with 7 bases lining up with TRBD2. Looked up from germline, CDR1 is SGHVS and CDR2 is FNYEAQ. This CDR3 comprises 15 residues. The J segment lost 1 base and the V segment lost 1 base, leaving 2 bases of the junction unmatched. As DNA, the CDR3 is TGTGCCAGCAGCTTAGTAGCGGGCGGCACAGATACGCAGTATTTT. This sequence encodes CASSLVAGGTDTQYF. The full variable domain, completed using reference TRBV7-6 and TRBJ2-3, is GAGVSQSPRYKVTKRGQDVALRCDPISGHVSLYWYRQALGQGPEFLTYFNYEAQQDKSGLPNDRFSAERPEGSISTLTIQRTEQRDSAMYRCASSLVAGGTDTQYFGPGTRLTVL.

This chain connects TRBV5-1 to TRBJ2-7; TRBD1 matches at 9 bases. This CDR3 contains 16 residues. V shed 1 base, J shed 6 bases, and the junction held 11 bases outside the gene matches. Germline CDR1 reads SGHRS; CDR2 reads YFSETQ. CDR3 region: CASSLPKTGGKGEQYF. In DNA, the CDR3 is TGCGCCAGCAGCTTGCCGAAGACAGGGGGAAAGGGCGAGCAGTACTTC.

The CDR3 protein is CAWSVSLGETEAFF. The CDR3 DNA reads TGTGCCTGGAGTGTAAGTCTGGGAGAAACTGAAGCTTTCTTT. The chain links TRBV30 to TRBJ1-1; no reliable D call. The germline V gene has CDR1 GTSNPN and CDR2 SVGIG (reference sequence). The V and J ends lost 0 bases and 5 bases respectively, with 13 bases between them. The CDR3 has 14 residues.

The CDR3, as DNA: TGTGCCAGCAGCCCCAGACTAGCGCAGTACAATGAGCAGTTCTTC. Translated, it gives CASSPRLAQYNEQFF. V is TRBV11-2 and J is TRBJ2-1; TRBD2 matches at 8 bases. CDR3 length: 15 amino acids. V was clipped by 5 bases and J by 4 bases; unmatched bases: 7. Germline assignment: CDR1 SGHAT and CDR2 FQNNGV. The full variable domain, completed using reference TRBV11-2 and TRBJ2-1, is EAGVAQSPRYKIIEKRQSVAFWCNPISGHATLYWYQQILGQGPKLLIQFQNNGVVDDSQLPKDRFSAERLKGVDSTLKIQPAKLEDSAVYLCASSPRLAQYNEQFFGPGTRLTVL.

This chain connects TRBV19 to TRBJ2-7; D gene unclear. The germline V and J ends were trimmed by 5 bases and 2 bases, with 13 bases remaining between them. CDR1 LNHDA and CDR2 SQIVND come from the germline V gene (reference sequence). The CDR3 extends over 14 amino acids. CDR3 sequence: CASSGGARTYEQYF. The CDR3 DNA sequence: TGTGCCAGTAGTGGCGGCGCCCGGACCTACGAGCAGTACTTC.

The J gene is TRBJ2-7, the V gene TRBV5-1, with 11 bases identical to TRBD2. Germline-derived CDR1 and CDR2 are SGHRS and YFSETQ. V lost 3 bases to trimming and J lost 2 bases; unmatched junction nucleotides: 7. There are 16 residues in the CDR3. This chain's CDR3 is CASSSHQGLAAYEQYF. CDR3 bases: TGCGCCAGCAGCTCGCACCAGGGACTAGCGGCCTACGAGCAGTACTTC. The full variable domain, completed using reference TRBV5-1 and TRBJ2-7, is KAGVTQTPRYLIKTRGQQVTLSCSPISGHRSVSWYQQTPGQGLQFLFEYFSETQRNKGNFPGRFSGRQFSNSRSEMNVSTLELGDSALYLCASSSHQGLAAYEQYFGPGTRLTVT.

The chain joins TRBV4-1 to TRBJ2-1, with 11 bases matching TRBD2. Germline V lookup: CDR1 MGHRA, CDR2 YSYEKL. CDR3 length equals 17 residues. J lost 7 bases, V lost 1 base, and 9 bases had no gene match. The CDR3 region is CASSQASLAGGPNEQFF. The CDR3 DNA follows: TGCGCCAGCAGCCAAGCCTCCCTAGCGGGGGGCCCGAATGAGCAGTTCTTC.

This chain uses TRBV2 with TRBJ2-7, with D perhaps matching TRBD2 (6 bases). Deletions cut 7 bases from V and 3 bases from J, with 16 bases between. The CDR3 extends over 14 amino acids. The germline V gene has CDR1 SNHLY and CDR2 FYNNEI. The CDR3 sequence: CASTERREDYEQYF. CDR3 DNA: TGTGCCAGCACCGAAAGGCGGGAAGACTACGAGCAGTACTTC.

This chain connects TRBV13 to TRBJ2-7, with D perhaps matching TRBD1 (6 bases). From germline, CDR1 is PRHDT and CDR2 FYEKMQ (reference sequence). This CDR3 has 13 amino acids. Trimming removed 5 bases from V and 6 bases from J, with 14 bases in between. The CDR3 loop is CASSPRDRSEQYF. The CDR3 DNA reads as TGTGCCAGCAGCCCTAGAGACAGGAGCGAGCAGTACTTC.

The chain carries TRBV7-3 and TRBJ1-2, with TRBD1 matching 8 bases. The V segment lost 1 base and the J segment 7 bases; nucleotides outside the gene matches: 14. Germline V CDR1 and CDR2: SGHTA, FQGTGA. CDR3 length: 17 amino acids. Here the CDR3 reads CASSLRSRGQDLGGYTF. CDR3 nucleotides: TGTGCCAGCAGCTTAAGGAGTAGGGGACAGGACTTGGGTGGCTACACCTTC. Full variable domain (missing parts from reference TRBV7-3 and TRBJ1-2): GAGVSQTPSNKVTEKGKYVELRCDPISGHTALYWYRQSLGQGPEFLIYFQGTGAADDSGLPNDRFFAVRPEGSVSTLKIQRTERGDSAVYLCASSLRSRGQDLGGYTFGSGTRLTVV.

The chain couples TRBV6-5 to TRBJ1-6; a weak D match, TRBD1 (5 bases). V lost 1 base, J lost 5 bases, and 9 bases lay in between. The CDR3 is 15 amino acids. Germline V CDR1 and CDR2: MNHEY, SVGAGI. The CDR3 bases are TGTGCCAGCAGTTACTGGCAGGGTCATAATTCACCCCTCCACTTT. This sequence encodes CASSYWQGHNSPLHF.

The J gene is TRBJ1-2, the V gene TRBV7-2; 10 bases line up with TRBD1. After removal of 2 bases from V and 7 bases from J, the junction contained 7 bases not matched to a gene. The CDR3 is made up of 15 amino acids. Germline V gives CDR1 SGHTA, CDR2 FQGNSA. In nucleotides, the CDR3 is TGTGCCAGCAGCTTAACTGGGACAGGGGCGGGTGGCTACACCTTC. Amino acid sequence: CASSLTGTGAGGYTF.

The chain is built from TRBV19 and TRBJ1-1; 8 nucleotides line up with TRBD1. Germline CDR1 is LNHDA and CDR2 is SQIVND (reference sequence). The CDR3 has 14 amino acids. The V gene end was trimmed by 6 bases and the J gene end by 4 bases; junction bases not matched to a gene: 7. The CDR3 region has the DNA TGTGCCAGTAGCTGGGCAGGGGGCGGCACTGAAGCTTTCTTT. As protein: CASSWAGGGTEAFF.

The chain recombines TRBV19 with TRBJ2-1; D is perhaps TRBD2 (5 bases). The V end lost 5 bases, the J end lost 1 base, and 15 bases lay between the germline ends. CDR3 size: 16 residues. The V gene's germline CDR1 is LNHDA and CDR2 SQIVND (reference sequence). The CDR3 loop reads CASSPQTTPSYNEQFF. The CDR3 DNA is TGTGCCAGTAGTCCCCAGACTACCCCGTCCTACAATGAGCAGTTCTTC.

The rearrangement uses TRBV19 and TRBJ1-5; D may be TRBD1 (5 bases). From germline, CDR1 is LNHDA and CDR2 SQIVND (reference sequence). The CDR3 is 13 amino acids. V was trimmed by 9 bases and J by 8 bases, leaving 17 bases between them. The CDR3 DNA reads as TGTGCCAGCCTAGGACGGGGGGGAGAGCCCCAGCATTTT. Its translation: CASLGRGGEPQHF. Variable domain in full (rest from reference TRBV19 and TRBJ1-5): DGGITQSPKYLFRKEGQNVTLSCEQNLNHDAMYWYRQDPGQGLRLIYYSQIVNDFQKGDIAEGYSVSREKKESFPLTVTSAQKNPTAFYLCASLGRGGEPQHFGDGTRLSIL.

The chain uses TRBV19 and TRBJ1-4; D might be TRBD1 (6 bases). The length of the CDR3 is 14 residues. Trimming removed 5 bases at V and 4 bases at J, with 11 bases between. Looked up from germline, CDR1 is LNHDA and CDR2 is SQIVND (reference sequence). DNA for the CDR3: TGTGCCAGTAGTTCAGGACAGTATAATGAAAAACTGTTTTTT. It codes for CASSSGQYNEKLFF.